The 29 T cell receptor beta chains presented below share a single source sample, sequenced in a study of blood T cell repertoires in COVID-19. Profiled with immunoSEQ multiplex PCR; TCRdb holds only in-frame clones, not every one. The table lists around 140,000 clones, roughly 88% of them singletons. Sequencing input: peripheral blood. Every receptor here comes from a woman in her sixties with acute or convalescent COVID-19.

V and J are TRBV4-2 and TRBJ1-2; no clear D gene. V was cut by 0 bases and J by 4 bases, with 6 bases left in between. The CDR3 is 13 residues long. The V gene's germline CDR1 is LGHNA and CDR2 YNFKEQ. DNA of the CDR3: TGTGCCAGCAGCCAAGATGGCAGCTATGGCTACACCTTC. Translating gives CASSQDGSYGYTF.

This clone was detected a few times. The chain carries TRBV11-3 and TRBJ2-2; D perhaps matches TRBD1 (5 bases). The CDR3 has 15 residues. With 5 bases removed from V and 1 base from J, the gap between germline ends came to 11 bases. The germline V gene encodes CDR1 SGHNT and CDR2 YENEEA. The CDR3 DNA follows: TGTGCCAGCAGCCGTGGGCAGGGGAACACCGGGGAGCTGTTTTTT. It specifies CASSRGQGNTGELFF.

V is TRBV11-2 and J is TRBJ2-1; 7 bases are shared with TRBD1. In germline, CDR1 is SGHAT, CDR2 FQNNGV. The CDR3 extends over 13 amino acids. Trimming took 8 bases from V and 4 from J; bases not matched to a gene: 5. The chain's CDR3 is CASSRDSYNEQFF. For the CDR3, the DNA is TGTGCCAGCTCCCGGGACAGTTACAATGAGCAGTTCTTC.

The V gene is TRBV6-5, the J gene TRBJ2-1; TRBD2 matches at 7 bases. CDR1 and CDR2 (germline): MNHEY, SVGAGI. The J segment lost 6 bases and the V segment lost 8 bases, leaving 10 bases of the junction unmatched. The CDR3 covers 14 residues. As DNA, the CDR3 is TGTGCCAGCGGGGGAGGGCCCGGGCGCAATGAGCAGTTCTTC. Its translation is CASGGGPGRNEQFF.

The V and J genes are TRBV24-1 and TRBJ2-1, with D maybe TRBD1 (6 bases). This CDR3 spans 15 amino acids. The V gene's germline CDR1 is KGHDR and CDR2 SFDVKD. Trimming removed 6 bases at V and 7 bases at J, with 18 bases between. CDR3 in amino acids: CATSTTGIEANEQFF. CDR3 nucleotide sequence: TGTGCCACCAGTACCACAGGGATAGAGGCGAATGAGCAGTTCTTC.

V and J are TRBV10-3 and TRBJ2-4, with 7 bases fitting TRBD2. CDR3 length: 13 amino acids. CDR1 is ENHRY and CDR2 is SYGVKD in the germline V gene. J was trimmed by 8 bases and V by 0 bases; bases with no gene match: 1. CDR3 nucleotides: TGTGCCATCAGTGAGTCGACTAGCTACATTCAGTACTTC. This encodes CAISESTSYIQYF.

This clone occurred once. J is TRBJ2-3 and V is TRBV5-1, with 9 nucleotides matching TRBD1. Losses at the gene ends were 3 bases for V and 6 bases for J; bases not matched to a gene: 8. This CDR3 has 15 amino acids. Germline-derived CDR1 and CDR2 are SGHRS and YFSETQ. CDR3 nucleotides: TGCGCCAGCAGCTCTGAAGGACAGGGGATGGATACGCAGTATTTT. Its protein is CASSSEGQGMDTQYF.

CDR3 in DNA: TGTGCCAGTAGCCAGGGACAGAGTTCCTACAATGAGCAGTTCTTC. Its translation: CASSQGQSSYNEQFF. This chain connects TRBV19 to TRBJ2-1; 7 bases match TRBD1. This CDR3 comprises 15 residues. J was trimmed by 1 base and V by 6 bases; bases with no gene match: 6. Germline V gives CDR1 LNHDA, CDR2 SQIVND (reference sequence).

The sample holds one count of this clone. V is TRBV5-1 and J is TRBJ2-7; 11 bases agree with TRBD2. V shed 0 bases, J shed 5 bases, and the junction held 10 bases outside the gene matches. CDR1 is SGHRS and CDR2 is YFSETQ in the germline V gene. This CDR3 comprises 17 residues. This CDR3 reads CASSLGSLAGGLHEQYF. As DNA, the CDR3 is TGCGCCAGCAGCTTGGGGTCCCTAGCGGGGGGTCTTCACGAGCAGTACTTC.

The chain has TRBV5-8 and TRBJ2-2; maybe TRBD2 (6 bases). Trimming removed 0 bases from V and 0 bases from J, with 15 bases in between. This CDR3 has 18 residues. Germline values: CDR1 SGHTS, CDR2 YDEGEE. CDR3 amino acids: CASSLGTGGTANTGELFF. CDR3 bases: TGTGCCAGCAGCTTGGGGACCGGGGGTACCGCGAACACCGGGGAGCTGTTTTTT. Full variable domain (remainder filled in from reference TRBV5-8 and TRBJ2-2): EAGVTQSPTHLIKTRGQQATLRCSPISGHTSVYWYQQALGLGLQFLLWYDEGEERNRGNFPPRFSGRQFPNYSSELNVNALELEDSALYLCASSLGTGGTANTGELFFGEGSRLTVL.

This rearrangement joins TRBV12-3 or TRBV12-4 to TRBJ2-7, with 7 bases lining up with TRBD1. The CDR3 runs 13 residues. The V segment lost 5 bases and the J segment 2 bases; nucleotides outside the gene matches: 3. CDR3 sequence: CASSETGTYEQYF. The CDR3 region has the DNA TGTGCCAGCAGTGAGACAGGGACCTACGAGCAGTACTTC.

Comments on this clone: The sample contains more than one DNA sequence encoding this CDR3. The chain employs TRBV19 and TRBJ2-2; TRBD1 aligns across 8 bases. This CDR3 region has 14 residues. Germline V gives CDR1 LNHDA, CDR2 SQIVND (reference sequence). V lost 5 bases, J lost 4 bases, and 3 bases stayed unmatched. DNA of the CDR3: TGTGCCAGTAGTGTTACAGGGGGCACCGGGGAGCTGTTTTTT. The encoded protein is CASSVTGGTGELFF.

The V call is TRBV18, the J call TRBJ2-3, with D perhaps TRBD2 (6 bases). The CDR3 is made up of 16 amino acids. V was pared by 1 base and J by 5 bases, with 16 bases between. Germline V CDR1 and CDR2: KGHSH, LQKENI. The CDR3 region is CASSPQLRGAGDTQYF. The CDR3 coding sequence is TGTGCCAGCTCACCACAGTTGAGGGGAGCGGGAGATACGCAGTATTTT.

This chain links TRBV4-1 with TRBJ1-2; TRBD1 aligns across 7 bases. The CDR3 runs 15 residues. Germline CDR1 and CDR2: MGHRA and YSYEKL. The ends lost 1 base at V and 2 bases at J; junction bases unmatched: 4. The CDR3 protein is CASSQGQGLNYGYTF. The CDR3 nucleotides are TGCGCCAGCAGCCAAGGACAGGGTTTAAACTATGGCTACACCTTC.

The CDR3 bases are TGTGCCAGCAGCCCCCTACCCGGTGGAGACATTCAGTACTTC. Translated: CASSPLPGGDIQYF. The V and J genes are TRBV7-2 and TRBJ2-4; no reliable D call. This CDR3 spans 14 amino acids. CDR1 is SGHTA and CDR2 is FQGNSA in the germline V gene. Between the trimmed V and J ends, which lost 5 bases and 8 bases, there was a span of 16 bases.

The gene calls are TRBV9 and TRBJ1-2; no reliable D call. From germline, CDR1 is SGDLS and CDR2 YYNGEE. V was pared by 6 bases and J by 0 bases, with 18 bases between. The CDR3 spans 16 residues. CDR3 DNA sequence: TGTGCCAGCACCGACCACTCTGCTGGAGCTAACTATGGCTACACCTTC. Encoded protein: CASTDHSAGANYGYTF.

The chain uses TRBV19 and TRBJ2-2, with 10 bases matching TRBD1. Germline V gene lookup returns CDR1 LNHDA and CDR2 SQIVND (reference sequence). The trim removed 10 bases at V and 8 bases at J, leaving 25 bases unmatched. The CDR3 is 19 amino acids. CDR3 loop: CATAGVRTGGSPPTGELFF. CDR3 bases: TGTGCCACTGCCGGAGTTCGGACAGGGGGTTCCCCTCCCACGGGGGAGCTGTTTTTT.

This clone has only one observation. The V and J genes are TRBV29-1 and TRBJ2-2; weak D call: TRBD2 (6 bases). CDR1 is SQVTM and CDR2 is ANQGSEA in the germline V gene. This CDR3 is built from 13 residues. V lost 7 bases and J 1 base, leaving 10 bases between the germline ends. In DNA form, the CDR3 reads TGCAGCGCATCGCGGGGGAACACCGGGGAGCTGTTTTTT. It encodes CSASRGNTGELFF.

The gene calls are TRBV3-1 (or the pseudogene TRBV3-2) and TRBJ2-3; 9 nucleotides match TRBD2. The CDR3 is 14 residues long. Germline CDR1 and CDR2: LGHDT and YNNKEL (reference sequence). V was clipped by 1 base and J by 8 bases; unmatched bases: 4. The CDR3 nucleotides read TGTGCCAGCAGCCAAGTAGCGGGGGTAGGTACGCAGTATTTT. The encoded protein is CASSQVAGVGTQYF.

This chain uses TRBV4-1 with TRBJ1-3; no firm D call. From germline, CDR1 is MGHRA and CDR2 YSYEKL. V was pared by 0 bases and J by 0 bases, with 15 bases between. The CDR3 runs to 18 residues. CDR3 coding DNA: TGCGCCAGCAGCCAAGATACCGTACCCTATAGCTCTGGAAACACCATATATTTT. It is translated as CASSQDTVPYSSGNTIYF.

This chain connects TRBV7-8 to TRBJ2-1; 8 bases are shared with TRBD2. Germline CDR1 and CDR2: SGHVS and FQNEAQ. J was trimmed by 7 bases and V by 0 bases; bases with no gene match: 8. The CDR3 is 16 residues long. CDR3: CASSLALAGGANEQFF. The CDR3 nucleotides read TGTGCCAGCAGCTTAGCGCTGGCGGGGGGAGCAAATGAGCAGTTCTTC.

The CDR3 is CASSRGQGAGEKLFF. The CDR3 region has the DNA TGTGCCAGCAGCCGCGGCCAGGGGGCTGGTGAAAAACTGTTTTTT. The chain employs TRBV5-5 and TRBJ1-4; 8 nucleotides line up with TRBD1. There are 15 residues in the CDR3. V was clipped by 4 bases and J by 7 bases; unmatched bases: 9. The germline V gene has CDR1 SGHKS and CDR2 YYEKEE (reference sequence). The whole variable domain, remainder taken from reference TRBV5-5 and TRBJ1-4, is DAGVTQSPTHLIKTRGQQVTLRCSPISGHKSVSWYQQVLGQGPQFIFQYYEKEERGRGNFPDRFSARQFPNYSSELNVNALLLGDSALYLCASSRGQGAGEKLFFGSGTQLSVL.

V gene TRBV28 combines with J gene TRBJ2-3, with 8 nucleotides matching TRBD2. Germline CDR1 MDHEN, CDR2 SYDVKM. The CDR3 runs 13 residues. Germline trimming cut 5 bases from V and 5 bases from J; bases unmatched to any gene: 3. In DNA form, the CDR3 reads TGTGCCAGCAGTCGGGGGGGCGTAGATACGCAGTATTTT. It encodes CASSRGGVDTQYF.

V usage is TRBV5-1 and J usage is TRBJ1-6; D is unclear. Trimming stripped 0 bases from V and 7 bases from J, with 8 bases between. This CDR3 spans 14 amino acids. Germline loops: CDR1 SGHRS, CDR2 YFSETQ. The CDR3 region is CASSLADLNSPLHF. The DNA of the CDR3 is TGCGCCAGCAGCTTGGCTGACTTGAATTCACCCCTCCACTTT.

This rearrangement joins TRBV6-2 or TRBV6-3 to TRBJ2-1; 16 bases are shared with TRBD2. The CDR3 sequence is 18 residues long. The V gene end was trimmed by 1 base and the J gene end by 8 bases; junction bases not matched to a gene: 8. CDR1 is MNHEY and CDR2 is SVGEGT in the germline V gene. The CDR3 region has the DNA TGTGCCAGCAGTTACTGGCCCGGGACTAGCGGGGGGGAGGATGAGCAGTTCTTC. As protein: CASSYWPGTSGGEDEQFF.

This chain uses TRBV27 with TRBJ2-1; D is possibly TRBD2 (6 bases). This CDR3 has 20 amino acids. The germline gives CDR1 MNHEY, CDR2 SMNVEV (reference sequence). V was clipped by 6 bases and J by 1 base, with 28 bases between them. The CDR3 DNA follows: TGTGCCAGCAGCCTTAAGGCGGGATTTGGGGACTCGTCTTCCTACAATGAGCAGTTCTTC. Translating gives CASSLKAGFGDSSSYNEQFF.

The CDR3 DNA reads TGTGCCAGCGATGCTACAGGGAACAATCAGCCCCAGCATTTT. Amino acid sequence: CASDATGNNQPQHF. The V and J genes are TRBV2 and TRBJ1-5; possible D gene TRBD1, 6 bases. CDR1 SNHLY and CDR2 FYNNEI come from the germline V gene. Trimming pared 8 bases from V and 3 bases from J, leaving 14 bases between. The CDR3 is 14 amino acids.

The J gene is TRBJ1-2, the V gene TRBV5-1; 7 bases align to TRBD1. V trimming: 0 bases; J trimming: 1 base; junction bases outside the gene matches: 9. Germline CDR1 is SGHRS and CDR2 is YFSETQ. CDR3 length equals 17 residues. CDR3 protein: CASSLGRTGEYNYGYTF. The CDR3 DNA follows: TGCGCCAGCAGCTTGGGACGGACAGGCGAATATAACTATGGCTACACCTTC.

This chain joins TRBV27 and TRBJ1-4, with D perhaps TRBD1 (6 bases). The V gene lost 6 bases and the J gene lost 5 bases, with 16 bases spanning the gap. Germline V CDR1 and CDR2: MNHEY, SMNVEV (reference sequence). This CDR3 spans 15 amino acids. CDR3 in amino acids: CASSLQGWGNEKLFF. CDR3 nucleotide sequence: TGTGCCAGCAGCCTCCAGGGGTGGGGGAATGAAAAACTGTTTTTT.